A single sample gave rise to the 19 T cell receptor beta chains below, sequenced in a study of blood T cell repertoires in COVID-19 (TCRdb year 2020). Library prep was done by the immunoSEQ multiplex PCR assay. TCRdb obtained this table from immuneACCESS and retained in-frame rearrangements with V and J assigned. These tables miss some clones; where compared with another copy, unresolved V genes account for less than half of the shortfall, and the remainder is unexplained. For this sample the table gives about 210,000 clones, of which less than 85% were detected only once. The top ten constitute around 7.7% of the sample. Specimen: peripheral blood. Source of these receptors: a woman in her 70s with acute or convalescent COVID-19.

The chain joins TRBV3-1 (or the pseudogene TRBV3-2) to TRBJ1-6, with D hard to call. The CDR3 has 18 amino acids. Trimming left V 0 bases short and J 0 bases short, with 12 bases between. Germline V gene data show CDR1 as LGHDT and CDR2 as YNNKEL (reference sequence). Here the CDR3 DNA reads TGTGCCAGCAGCCAAGATGATAACAGCCGCTCCTATAATTCACCCCTCCACTTT. Translating it yields CASSQDDNSRSYNSPLHF.

The genes are TRBV10-3 and TRBJ2-2, with D unresolved. The CDR3 contains 16 residues. Germline loops: CDR1 ENHRY, CDR2 SYGVKD. The ends were cut back, 4 bases at V and 3 bases at J, with 15 bases in the middle. CDR3 sequence (DNA): TGTGCCATCAGTGGTAGTAGCCGGGTGGACACCGGGGAGCTGTTTTTT. This gives the protein CAISGSSRVDTGELFF.

In DNA, the CDR3 is TGTGCCAGCAGTTACTCTAGCGGGGGGGCCGACGGTTCCTACTTC. It codes for CASSYSSGGADGSYF. The rearrangement joins TRBV6-5 to TRBJ2-5, with TRBD2 matching over 11 bases. V shed 0 bases, J shed 14 bases, and the junction held 11 bases outside the gene matches. The CDR3 covers 15 residues. Germline CDR1 is MNHEY and CDR2 is SVGAGI.

The rearrangement uses TRBV6-1 and TRBJ1-2; 10 bases fit TRBD1. CDR3 length: 15 residues. V dropped 0 bases and J dropped 8; count of bases not matched to a gene: 6. Germline V lookup: CDR1 MNHNS, CDR2 SASEGT. CDR3 coding DNA: TGTGCCAGCAGTGAAGCGCGGACAGGGGGACGAGGCTACACCTTC. Protein sequence: CASSEARTGGRGYTF.

The CDR3 is CASSYSGQGSSYNSPLHF. DNA for the CDR3: TGTGCCAGCAGTTACTCGGGACAGGGGAGCTCCTATAATTCACCCCTCCACTTT. The rearrangement uses TRBV6-2 or TRBV6-3 and TRBJ1-6; 10 bases map to TRBD1. This CDR3 region has 18 residues. The V and J ends lost 0 bases and 0 bases, in that order; junction bases with no gene match: 2. Germline V CDR1 and CDR2: MNHEY, SVGEGT.

The chain uses TRBV10-1 and TRBJ2-3, with TRBD2 matching over 10 bases. The CDR3 loop spans 19 amino acids. The germline V gene has CDR1 WNHNN and CDR2 SYGVQD (reference sequence). V shed 2 bases and J 3 bases; nucleotides not matched to a gene: 14. CDR3 bases: TGCGCCAGCAGTGAGATAGCGGGGGGACCTCGGCGGTGGACAGATACGCAGTATTTT. Translation: CASSEIAGGPRRWTDTQYF.

This rearrangement joins TRBV5-1 to TRBJ2-5; D is ambiguous. Trimming removed 0 bases at V and 3 bases at J, with 6 bases between. The CDR3 sequence is 13 residues long. The germline gives CDR1 SGHRS, CDR2 YFSETQ. The CDR3 sequence is CASSLGSKETQYF. The DNA of the CDR3 is TGCGCCAGCAGCTTGGGCAGTAAAGAGACCCAGTACTTC.

V and J are TRBV29-1 and TRBJ2-3; TRBD2 is a possible D gene (5 bases). Per germline, CDR1 SQVTM and CDR2 ANQGSEA. Trimming took 4 bases from V and 3 from J, leaving 14 bases between them. This CDR3 has 14 amino acids. In DNA form, the CDR3 reads TGCAGCGTTGGGGCAGCCAGGAGGACAGATACGCAGTATTTT. Translating gives CSVGAARRTDTQYF.

The chain uses TRBV27 and TRBJ2-5, with 16 bases identical to TRBD2. Germline V gene sequence: CDR1 MNHEY, CDR2 SMNVEV (reference sequence). J was trimmed by 0 bases and V by 3 bases; bases with no gene match: 7. The CDR3 runs 19 residues. The CDR3 sequence is CASSFTGTSGGGHQETQYF. The CDR3 bases are TGTGCCAGCAGTTTCACCGGGACTAGCGGGGGGGGGCACCAAGAGACCCAGTACTTC.

This clone was seen a few times. This chain uses TRBV6-5 with TRBJ2-2; 7 bases agree with TRBD1. The CDR3 spans 15 residues. In germline, CDR1 is MNHEY, CDR2 SVGAGI. Losses at the gene ends were 7 bases for V and 9 bases for J; bases not matched to a gene: 14. The CDR3 sequence: CASNPTGEKSWELFF. The DNA for the CDR3 is TGTGCCAGCAATCCTACAGGGGAGAAGAGCTGGGAGCTGTTTTTT.

This clone was recorded a few times. This chain links TRBV11-3 with TRBJ2-2; 7 bases align to TRBD1. Trimming at V came to 0 bases and at J to 6 bases, leaving 13 bases not matched to a gene. From germline, CDR1 is SGHNT and CDR2 YENEEA. This CDR3 region has 18 residues. The CDR3 DNA sequence: TGTGCCAGCAGCTTAGATCCGCCGGGACAGTTCCTCCCCGGGGAGCTGTTTTTT. Protein product: CASSLDPPGQFLPGELFF.

In this sample, this clone turned up once. This chain uses TRBV7-8 with TRBJ2-3; possible D gene TRBD2, 5 bases. The CDR3 loop spans 15 amino acids. Per the germline V gene, CDR1 is SGHVS and CDR2 is FQNEAQ. V shed 8 bases and J shed 1 base, with 16 bases lying between them. The CDR3 loop reads CASSELARGTDTQYF. Here the CDR3 DNA reads TGTGCCAGCTCCGAGTTAGCGCGGGGCACAGATACGCAGTATTTT.

The rearrangement joins TRBV30 to TRBJ2-5; no clear D. Between the trimmed V and J ends, which lost 2 bases and 7 bases, there was a span of 23 bases. The germline V gene has CDR1 GTSNPN and CDR2 SVGIG (reference sequence). The CDR3 is made up of 16 amino acids. CDR3 DNA: TGTGCCTGGAGTCCAGTTACGCCCGTCCCCGCTGGGACCCAGTACTTC. Protein: CAWSPVTPVPAGTQYF.

V gene TRBV6-6 combines with J gene TRBJ2-1; 7 bases line up with TRBD1. CDR1 MNHNY and CDR2 SVGAGI come from the germline V gene (reference sequence). After removal of 6 bases from V and 6 bases from J, the junction contained 8 bases not matched to a gene. This CDR3 is 14 amino acids long. CDR3 in amino acids: CASSRDSDLNEQFF. DNA of the CDR3: TGTGCCAGCAGCCGGGACAGCGACCTCAATGAGCAGTTCTTC.

J is TRBJ2-2 and V is TRBV19, with D perhaps TRBD1 (5 bases). This CDR3 region has 15 residues. Trimming pared 7 bases from V and 1 base from J, leaving 13 bases between. Germline CDR1 reads LNHDA; CDR2 reads SQIVND (reference sequence). The CDR3: CASKGLGQNTGELFF. The CDR3 bases are TGTGCCAGTAAAGGTTTGGGGCAGAACACCGGGGAGCTGTTTTTT.

The gene calls are TRBV1 and TRBJ2-1; the table's D gene call, TRBD1, was not cross checked with the DNA. TRBV1 is shown as a pseudogene. The CDR3 runs to 15 residues. Here the CDR3 DNA reads TGCACCAGCAGCCAGCCCAGGGTATCTAACAATGAGCAGTTCTTC. Protein: CTSSQPRVSNNEQFF.

This clone showed up just once. This chain connects TRBV7-9 to TRBJ2-3; D not resolved. Germline CDR1 SEHNR, CDR2 FQNEAQ (reference sequence). Trimming pared 1 base from V and 5 bases from J, leaving 4 bases between. This CDR3 has 12 residues. The CDR3 coding sequence is TGTGCCAGCAGCTTAGTCGGAGATACGCAGTATTTT. Translation: CASSLVGDTQYF.

V is TRBV7-2 and J is TRBJ2-7; 7 nucleotides line up with TRBD2. Germline V gene sequence: CDR1 SGHTA, CDR2 FQGNSA. With V trimmed by 5 bases and J by 2 bases, 6 bases remained unmatched. The CDR3 sequence is 14 residues long. For the CDR3, the DNA is TGTGCCAGCAGCACCAGCGGGACCACCTACGAGCAGTACTTC. This codes for CASSTSGTTYEQYF. Complete variable domain (other parts from reference TRBV7-2 and TRBJ2-7): GAGVSQSPSNKVTEKGKDVELRCDPISGHTALYWYRQSLGQGLEFLIYFQGNSAPDKSGLPSDRFSAERTGGSVSTLTIQRTQQEDSAVYLCASSTSGTTYEQYFGPGTRLTVT.

V gene TRBV7-2 combines with J gene TRBJ2-5; 9 nucleotides line up with TRBD2. The CDR3 has 16 residues. Germline V CDR1 and CDR2: SGHTA, FQGNSA. V shed 5 bases, J shed 5 bases, and the junction held 12 bases outside the gene matches. The CDR3, as DNA: TGTGCCAGCAGCCCGGGCAGGCGGGGGGGCGGGGAGACCCAGTACTTC. Translated: CASSPGRRGGGETQYF.